These 25 T cell receptor beta chains came from one sample sequenced in a study of blood T cell dynamics during melanoma immunotherapy. Time point described: week 3, after first cycle of checkpoint inhibitor. Sequencing used immunoSEQ multiplex PCR; TCRdb keeps in-frame clones, though not all of them. The repertoire holds about 11,000 clones, with 87% as singletons. This material consisted of blood, taken from a patient treated with checkpoint blockade. The receptors originated from a human donor with melanoma.

The chain combines TRBV2 with TRBJ2-1, with 8 bases identical to TRBD2. J lost 5 bases, V lost 4 bases, and 4 bases had no gene match. Germline V gene data show CDR1 as SNHLY and CDR2 as FYNNEI. The CDR3 is made up of 14 amino acids. In DNA form, the CDR3 reads TGTGCCAGCAGTGTAGCGGGGTTAAACAATGAGCAGTTCTTC. As protein: CASSVAGLNNEQFF.

The CDR3 nucleotides are TGTGCCAGCAGTTCGACAGGGTTGAGCTCTGGAAACACCATATATTTT. Amino acid sequence: CASSSTGLSSGNTIYF. This chain joins TRBV27 and TRBJ1-3; TRBD1 aligns across 7 bases. The CDR3 runs to 16 residues. V lost 4 bases and J lost 0; bases outside the gene matches: 6. Germline V lookup: CDR1 MNHEY, CDR2 SMNVEV (reference sequence).

The CDR3, as DNA: TGCGCCAGCAGCACTATCAGGGTTGGGGCCGGGGAGCTGTTTTTT. Translation gives CASSTIRVGAGELFF. The rearrangement joins TRBV4-1 to TRBJ2-2; perhaps TRBD1 as D (5 bases). The germline V and J ends were trimmed by 5 bases and 6 bases, with 16 bases remaining between them. Germline lookup yields CDR1 MGHRA and CDR2 YSYEKL. This CDR3 spans 15 amino acids.

The chain links TRBV7-2 to TRBJ1-2; tentatively, D is TRBD1 (5 bases). CDR1 is SGHTA, CDR2 FQGNSA, per germline. V dropped 5 bases and J dropped 6 bases, with 13 bases sitting between them. This CDR3 is 13 amino acids long. The CDR3 nucleotides are TGTGCCAGCAGCCCGGGGGGTAGAGATGGCTACACCTTC. It codes for CASSPGGRDGYTF.

The rearrangement uses TRBV6-5 and TRBJ2-3, with a possible D match to TRBD2 (5 bases). Trimming removed 6 bases from V and 1 base from J, with 8 bases in between. The germline V gene has CDR1 MNHEY and CDR2 SVGAGI. This CDR3 spans 13 amino acids. CDR3 in DNA: TGTGCCAGCAGGACCGGGGGCACAGATACGCAGTATTTT. Translating it yields CASRTGGTDTQYF.

The rearrangement joins TRBV30 to TRBJ1-6; the D gene is possibly TRBD1 (6 bases). The CDR3 has 13 amino acids. The V gene's germline CDR1 is GTSNPN and CDR2 SVGIG (reference sequence). Trimming cost V 5 bases and J 7 bases, with 12 bases left between them. The CDR3 region has the DNA TGTGCCTGGTTACGCGACAGGAATTCACCCCTCCACTTT. The encoded protein is CAWLRDRNSPLHF.

The rearrangement joins TRBV6-5 to TRBJ1-2; D is ambiguous. The germline gives CDR1 MNHEY, CDR2 SVGAGI. There are 12 residues in the CDR3. V dropped 4 bases and J dropped 4 bases, with 7 bases sitting between them. CDR3 DNA sequence: TGTGCCAGCAGTTCCGCCATCTATGGCTACACCTTC. It encodes CASSSAIYGYTF.

The rearrangement links TRBV19 to TRBJ1-4, with D possibly matching TRBD1 (5 bases). The CDR3 sequence is 14 residues long. V lost 10 bases, J lost 0 bases, and 12 bases lay in between. Germline assignment: CDR1 LNHDA and CDR2 SQIVND (reference sequence). CDR3 sequence reads: CATGGDATNEKLFF. The CDR3 nucleotides read TGTGCCACCGGGGGGGATGCAACTAATGAAAAACTGTTTTTT.

The rearrangement links TRBV7-2 to TRBJ2-5; TRBD2 is a possible D gene (7 bases). V lost 6 bases and J 5 bases, leaving 22 bases between the germline ends. The CDR3 consists of 16 residues. CDR1 is SGHTA, CDR2 FQGNSA, per germline. CDR3 sequence: CASSLLGGGSGETQYF. DNA for the CDR3: TGTGCCAGCAGTCTCCTCGGCGGGGGCTCCGGGGAGACCCAGTACTTC.

The V gene is TRBV6-1, the J gene TRBJ1-5; D not certain. CDR1 is MNHNS and CDR2 is SASEGT in the germline V gene. This CDR3 spans 13 amino acids. Trimming cost V 8 bases and J 3 bases, with 11 bases left between them. In DNA form, the CDR3 reads TGTGCCAGCCTGAGCACTAACAATCAGCCCCAGCATTTT. Translation gives CASLSTNNQPQHF.

The J gene is TRBJ2-7, the V gene TRBV7-8, with 7 nucleotides matching TRBD1. The V segment lost 4 bases and the J segment 2 bases; nucleotides outside the gene matches: 5. The CDR3 length is 14 residues. Per the germline V gene, CDR1 is SGHVS and CDR2 is FQNEAQ. The CDR3 here is CASSSDRLPYEQYV. The DNA of the CDR3 is TGTGCCAGCAGCTCGGACAGGCTGCCCTACGAGCAGTACGTC.

The V gene is TRBV19, the J gene TRBJ2-7; 11 nucleotides match TRBD1. Germline values: CDR1 LNHDA, CDR2 SQIVND (reference sequence). J was trimmed by 6 bases and V by 3 bases; bases with no gene match: 10. The CDR3 loop spans 16 amino acids. CDR3 nucleotides: TGTGCCAGTAGTATTAATGGACAGGGGGCTTTGGTCGAGCAGTACTTC. It yields the protein CASSINGQGALVEQYF.

The CDR3 sequence is CSVEPGLAGGMNEQFF. DNA for the CDR3: TGCAGCGTTGAACCCGGACTAGCGGGGGGGATGAATGAGCAGTTCTTC. The V call is TRBV29-1, the J call TRBJ2-1, with 15 positions matching TRBD2. J gave up 7 bases and V 2 bases, and 6 bases lay outside the gene matches. Germline CDR1 reads SQVTM; CDR2 reads ANQGSEA. The CDR3 extends over 16 amino acids.

V gene TRBV7-6 combines with J gene TRBJ1-1; D may be TRBD1 (5 bases). This CDR3 region has 13 residues. Per germline, CDR1 SGHVS and CDR2 FNYEAQ. V lost 5 bases to trimming and J lost 2 bases, with 9 bases between them. The CDR3: CASSKDINTEAFF. The CDR3 nucleotides are TGTGCCAGCAGCAAGGACATTAACACTGAAGCTTTCTTT.

Turning to this clone: The junction differs from germline at one of its ends, possibly a read error. The V gene is TRBV6-1, the J gene TRBJ2-6, with a possible D match to TRBD1 (5 bases). The CDR3 totals 16 residues. Germline V lookup: CDR1 MNHNS, CDR2 SASEGT. The CDR3: CASSEESGPGSNVLTF. Written as DNA, the CDR3 is TGTGCCAGCAGTGAAGAGTCAGGGCCTGGGTCCAACGTCCTGACTTTC.

This chain joins TRBV5-4 and TRBJ1-1, with a tentative D call TRBD1 (5 bases). Trimming removed 4 bases from V and 2 bases from J, with 9 bases in between. This CDR3 comprises 13 residues. CDR1 and CDR2 from the germline V gene are SGHNT and YYREEE (reference sequence). CDR3 coding DNA: TGTGCCAGCAGCCAAGACAGAAACACTGAAGCTTTCTTT. Its protein is CASSQDRNTEAFF.

The J gene is TRBJ1-6, the V gene TRBV27; TRBD1 agrees at 9 bases. The CDR3 runs to 15 residues. After removal of 0 bases from V and 10 bases from J, the junction contained 4 bases not matched to a gene. Germline values: CDR1 MNHEY, CDR2 SMNVEV (reference sequence). This CDR3 is CASSLSWTGDSPLHF. The CDR3 DNA sequence: TGTGCCAGCAGTTTATCATGGACAGGGGACTCACCCCTCCACTTT.

This clone has more than one count but fewer than ten. The chain recombines TRBV5-1 with TRBJ1-2; D perhaps matches TRBD1 (6 bases). This CDR3 is built from 13 residues. V was shortened by 1 base and J by 6 bases, with 10 bases between the two germline ends. Germline V gene sequence: CDR1 SGHRS, CDR2 YFSETQ. The CDR3 nucleotides are TGCGCCAGCAGCTTGACAGGGTATGATGGCTACACCTTC. This codes for CASSLTGYDGYTF.

The chain links TRBV25-1 to TRBJ2-1, with TRBD1 matching over 9 bases. Losses at the gene ends were 7 bases for V and 6 bases for J; bases not matched to a gene: 10. This CDR3 has 15 amino acids. Germline CDR1 reads MGHDK; CDR2 reads SYGVNS. DNA for the CDR3: TGTGCCAGCACTTCCCCCGGGACAGGGACCAATGAGCAGTTCTTC. Its translation is CASTSPGTGTNEQFF. The full variable domain, rest sourced from reference TRBV25-1 and TRBJ2-1, is EADIYQTPRYLVIGTGKKITLECSQTMGHDKMYWYQQDPGMELHLIHYSYGVNSTEKGDLSSESTVSRIRTEHFPLTLESARPSHTSQYLCASTSPGTGTNEQFFGPGTRLTVL.

The chain has TRBV4-3 and TRBJ2-6, with a tentative D call TRBD2 (6 bases). The germline V gene encodes CDR1 LGHNA and CDR2 YSLEER. This CDR3 has 18 amino acids. V was shortened by 3 bases and J by 2 bases, with 17 bases between the two germline ends. CDR3 residues: CASSQAAGYRTGANVLTF. In DNA, the CDR3 is TGCGCCAGCAGCCAGGCGGCGGGGTATAGAACTGGGGCCAACGTCCTGACTTTC.

This clone was detected only a few times. This sequence joins TRBV6-6 and TRBJ1-4; TRBD1 matches at 8 bases. V was pared by 4 bases and J by 7 bases, with 8 bases of the junction left unmatched. This CDR3 contains 15 residues. The germline CDR1 and CDR2 sequences are MNHNY and SVGAGI (reference sequence). The CDR3 protein is CASSSTGGIFEKLFF. The CDR3 DNA follows: TGTGCCAGCAGTTCAACAGGGGGTATTTTTGAAAAACTGTTTTTT.

J is TRBJ2-5 and V is TRBV30; 8 bases fit TRBD2. Germline-derived CDR1 and CDR2 are GTSNPN and SVGIG (reference sequence). J lost 5 bases, V lost 5 bases, and 1 base had no gene match. This CDR3 spans 11 amino acids. CDR3 amino acids: CAWGLAETQYF. CDR3 in DNA: TGTGCCTGGGGACTAGCTGAGACCCAGTACTTC.

The rearrangement links TRBV11-2 to TRBJ2-7; D possibly corresponds to TRBD1 (7 bases). V dropped 1 base and J dropped 0 bases, with 16 bases sitting between them. The germline CDR1 and CDR2 sequences are SGHAT and FQNNGV. The CDR3 spans 17 residues. The CDR3 here is CASSLGWRGQGSYEQYF. For the CDR3, the DNA is TGTGCCAGCAGCTTAGGGTGGAGGGGGCAGGGCTCCTACGAGCAGTACTTC. Based on the CDR3 plus reference TRBV11-2 and TRBJ2-7, the full variable domain is EAGVAQSPRYKIIEKRQSVAFWCNPISGHATLYWYQQILGQGPKLLIQFQNNGVVDDSQLPKDRFSAERLKGVDSTLKIQPAKLEDSAVYLCASSLGWRGQGSYEQYFGPGTRLTVT.

The chain employs TRBV19 and TRBJ2-5; possibly TRBD1 for D (6 bases). The J call could be wrong; TRBJ2-7 is a better fit for the DNA end. The CDR3 consists of 14 residues. Germline V gene data show CDR1 as LNHDA and CDR2 as SQIVND (reference sequence). The CDR3 sequence: CASSNQQGRNEQYF. Written as DNA, the CDR3 is TGTGCCAGTAGTAACCAACAGGGTCGGAACGAGCAGTACTTC.

CDR3 sequence: CASSEGPGNYGYTF. CDR3 in DNA: TGTGCCAGCAGTGAGGGCCCAGGGAACTATGGCTACACCTTC. V is TRBV6-1 and J is TRBJ1-2, with D possibly being TRBD1 (5 bases). V was shortened by 3 bases and J by 2 bases, with 10 bases between the two germline ends. The germline V gene has CDR1 MNHNS and CDR2 SASEGT. This CDR3 comprises 14 residues.